One sample yielded the 24 T cell receptor beta chains listed below, sequenced in a study of cytomegalovirus exposure and HLA in healthy donors. TCRdb's copy holds only in-frame clones and misses some; the assay was immunoSEQ multiplex PCR. The repertoire has approximately 300,000 clones, approximately 90% of them found once; the top ten carry around 0.8%. The specimen was PBMCs. The receptors shown here come from a woman in her late teens or twenties in good health and CMV-seronegative.

The V and J genes are TRBV9 and TRBJ2-7; 7 bases align to TRBD1. CDR1 is SGDLS, CDR2 YYNGEE, per germline. The CDR3 runs 14 residues. The junction had 3 bases not matched to a gene; V was cut back by 0 bases and J by 3 bases. The CDR3 spells CASSVGGTDYEQYF. The CDR3 coding sequence is TGTGCCAGCAGCGTAGGGGGGACAGACTACGAGCAGTACTTC.

This chain uses TRBV7-3 with TRBJ2-7; possibly TRBD2 for D (6 bases). Germline loops: CDR1 SGHTA, CDR2 FQGTGA. The V gene lost 5 bases and the J gene lost 4 bases, with 18 bases spanning the gap. The CDR3 runs to 15 residues. The CDR3 DNA sequence: TGTGCCAGCAGCCCAAACGGGGGTGGGAGGTACGAGCAGTACTTC. Its protein is CASSPNGGGRYEQYF.

V gene TRBV11-2 combines with J gene TRBJ2-1; D unclear. V was cut by 1 base and J by 8 bases, with 6 bases left in between. The CDR3 has 12 amino acids. Germline V gives CDR1 SGHAT, CDR2 FQNNGV. Written as DNA, the CDR3 is TGTGCCAGCAGCTTAGTAGCCCATGAGCAGTTCTTC. Encoded protein: CASSLVAHEQFF.

V is TRBV7-2 and J is TRBJ2-7; the D gene is possibly TRBD2 (7 bases). Trimming pared 4 bases from V and 7 bases from J, leaving 14 bases between. CDR3 length: 13 residues. CDR1 is SGHTA and CDR2 is FQGNSA in the germline V gene. In DNA, the CDR3 is TGTGCCAGCAGCTACGCGGGGGCCCTTGAGCAGTACTTC. Encoded protein: CASSYAGALEQYF.

This clone was counted only a few times. The rearrangement links TRBV5-1 to TRBJ2-7, with 11 bases lining up with TRBD2. The CDR3 has 16 residues. After removal of 5 bases from V and 1 base from J, the junction contained 8 bases not matched to a gene. Germline CDR1 reads SGHRS; CDR2 reads YFSETQ. CDR3 nucleotides: TGCGCCAGCAGAAGGACTAGCGGGTTGGAATCCTACGAGCAGTACTTC. Translated: CASRRTSGLESYEQYF.

V and J are TRBV27 and TRBJ1-2, with D tentatively TRBD1 (5 bases). The V end was cut by 4 bases, the J end by 0 bases, with 21 bases between. Germline V gene data show CDR1 as MNHEY and CDR2 as SMNVEV (reference sequence). This CDR3 contains 18 residues. For the CDR3, the DNA is TGTGCCAGCAGTTCGGGGGAGGGGAACGTTGGGACTAACTATGGCTACACCTTC. It is translated as CASSSGEGNVGTNYGYTF.

The rearrangement uses TRBV7-2 and TRBJ1-3; D unresolved. Between the trimmed V and J ends, which lost 2 bases and 0 bases, there was a span of 8 bases. The CDR3 sequence is 15 residues long. CDR1 is SGHTA and CDR2 is FQGNSA in the germline V gene. CDR3 sequence: CASSLSSSSGNTIYF. The CDR3 DNA reads TGTGCCAGCAGCTTATCTAGCTCCTCTGGAAACACCATATATTTT.

The chain joins TRBV7-2 to TRBJ2-7; 12 nucleotides agree with TRBD2. The CDR3 spans 17 residues. J was trimmed by 3 bases and V by 1 base; bases with no gene match: 7. CDR1 and CDR2 from the germline V gene are SGHTA and FQGNSA. The CDR3 DNA reads TGTGCCAGCAGCTTAGGGACTAGCGGGACCTTATTCTACGAGCAGTACTTC. Its translation is CASSLGTSGTLFYEQYF.

V usage is TRBV4-3 and J usage is TRBJ2-1, with no clear D. This CDR3 has 14 residues. Trimming took 1 base from V and 0 from J, leaving 4 bases between them. CDR1 is LGHNA and CDR2 is YSLEER in the germline V gene. CDR3 nucleotide sequence: TGCGCCAGCAGCCAAGCTAACTCCTACAATGAGCAGTTCTTC. Protein product: CASSQANSYNEQFF.

The rearrangement uses TRBV15 and TRBJ2-2, with TRBD1 identical over 10 bases. Looked up from germline, CDR1 is LNHNV and CDR2 is YYDKDF (reference sequence). Trimming took 8 bases from V and 5 from J; bases not matched to a gene: 2. This CDR3 contains 13 residues. For the CDR3, the DNA is TGTGCCACCGGGACAGGGGAAACCGGGGAGCTGTTTTTT. Amino acid sequence: CATGTGETGELFF.

CDR3: CASSLEGPIGELFF. The CDR3 nucleotides read TGTGCCAGCAGCTTAGAGGGCCCTATCGGGGAGCTGTTTTTT. The V and J genes are TRBV11-2 and TRBJ2-2; no reliable D call. CDR1 is SGHAT and CDR2 is FQNNGV in the germline V gene. The ends were cut back, 0 bases at V and 7 bases at J, with 9 bases in the middle. The length of the CDR3 is 14 residues.

This clone has only a few counts. The V call is TRBV4-1, the J call TRBJ1-5; D is unresolved. Looked up from germline, CDR1 is MGHRA and CDR2 is YSYEKL. There are 17 residues in the CDR3. Trimming removed 2 bases from V and 1 base from J, with 15 bases in between. The DNA for the CDR3 is TGCGCCAGCAGCCAACAGGAGGTTGGGCAGAGCAATCAGCCCCAGCATTTT. Protein: CASSQQEVGQSNQPQHF.

The chain couples TRBV4-1 to TRBJ2-3, with 16 bases that match TRBD2. Germline V gene sequence: CDR1 MGHRA, CDR2 YSYEKL. The CDR3 contains 18 residues. Trimming took 3 bases from V and 3 from J; bases not matched to a gene: 6. The CDR3 nucleotides are TGCGCCAGCAGCCATCCGGGACTAGCGGGAGGGCATACAGATACGCAGTATTTT. Translating it yields CASSHPGLAGGHTDTQYF.

The V and J genes are TRBV11-1 and TRBJ2-1; weak D call: TRBD1 (5 bases). Germline lookup yields CDR1 SGHAT and CDR2 FQDESV (reference sequence). Trimming removed 1 base at V and 9 bases at J, with 16 bases between. The CDR3 has 15 residues. Here the CDR3 reads CASSLEAGRQGEQFF. The CDR3, as DNA: TGTGCCAGCAGCTTAGAAGCAGGGCGTCAGGGTGAGCAGTTCTTC.

This clone was recorded once. This sequence joins TRBV12-1 and TRBJ2-4; the D call TRBD1 from the table was never checked on the DNA. TRBV12-1 represents a pseudogene. The CDR3 consists of 16 residues. The CDR3 sequence: CASSWVRWTGENIQYF. The CDR3 DNA reads TGTGCCAGCAGCTGGGTGAGGTGGACAGGGGAAAACATTCAGTACTTC.

Details on this clone: At the DNA level, this CDR3 is encoded by other sequences in the same sample as well. The CDR3 DNA reads as TGTGCCAGCTCACCTGGGCAGGGCCCCTACGAGCAGTACTTC. Protein product: CASSPGQGPYEQYF. V and J are TRBV18 and TRBJ2-7, with D possibly being TRBD1 (5 bases). This CDR3 contains 14 residues. The germline gives CDR1 KGHSH, CDR2 LQKENI. The ends were cut back, 3 bases at V and 2 bases at J, with 11 bases in the middle.

The chain joins TRBV11-1 to TRBJ2-1, with D possibly TRBD2 on 6 matching bases. This CDR3 is built from 15 residues. Germline CDR1 is SGHAT and CDR2 is FQDESV (reference sequence). The ends were cut back, 3 bases at V and 2 bases at J, with 11 bases in the middle. The CDR3 nucleotides read TGTGCCAGCAGCTTTCATAGCGGAACCTACAATGAGCAGTTCTTC. Amino acid sequence: CASSFHSGTYNEQFF.

This clone was counted a single time. This rearrangement joins TRBV5-6 to TRBJ1-4; D uncertain. This CDR3 spans 15 amino acids. Trimming cost V 0 bases and J 3 bases, with 9 bases left between them. CDR1 and CDR2 from the germline V gene are SGHDT and YYEEEE. The CDR3: CASSLDEGSNEKLFF. The CDR3 DNA is TGTGCCAGCAGCTTGGACGAGGGATCTAATGAAAAACTGTTTTTT. Combining the CDR3 with reference TRBV5-6 and TRBJ1-4 gives the whole variable domain DAGVTQSPTHLIKTRGQQVTLRCSPKSGHDTVSWYQQALGQGPQFIFQYYEEEERQRGNFPDRFSGHQFPNYSSELNVNALLLGDSALYLCASSLDEGSNEKLFFGSGTQLSVL.

A word on this clone: The CDR3 carries no conserved terminal phenylalanine or tryptophan, so it likely arises from a read error. The DNA is left out, because the CDR3 cannot be placed on it with certainty; the CDR3 is given as TCRdb lists it. V gene TRBV28 combines with J gene TRBJ2-7; TRBD2, as called in the table, went unchecked against the DNA. 12 amino acids form the CDR3, both terminal residues included. Germline V gives CDR1 MDHEN, CDR2 SYDVKM. The CDR3: CASSSTGLAGVL.

The chain links TRBV5-1 to TRBJ2-5; 8 nucleotides match TRBD1. Germline CDR1 and CDR2: SGHRS and YFSETQ. Germline trimming cut 4 bases from V and 4 bases from J; bases unmatched to any gene: 6. This CDR3 has 14 residues. CDR3 protein: CASSTGQVLETQYF. CDR3 bases: TGCGCCAGCAGCACGGGACAGGTGCTAGAGACCCAGTACTTC.

This clone was detected only once. The chain couples TRBV9 to TRBJ1-2; D call uncertain. This CDR3 region has 12 residues. Trimming pared 4 bases from V and 7 bases from J, leaving 11 bases between. Germline V gives CDR1 SGDLS, CDR2 YYNGEE. As DNA, the CDR3 is TGTGCCAGCAGCAGTTCCAGTCGTGGCTACACCTTC. This encodes CASSSSSRGYTF.

The chain combines TRBV2 with TRBJ1-2; possibly TRBD1 for D (6 bases). From germline, CDR1 is SNHLY and CDR2 FYNNEI. This CDR3 is built from 14 residues. The V end lost 2 bases, the J end lost 2 bases, and 9 bases lay between the germline ends. In DNA form, the CDR3 reads TGTGCCAGCAGTGAATACAGGGAAAACTATGGCTACACCTTC. This translates into CASSEYRENYGYTF.

This clone came up a few times. The rearrangement joins TRBV7-3 to TRBJ2-7, with 7 bases aligning to TRBD2. The V gene's germline CDR1 is SGHTA and CDR2 FQGTGA. CDR3 length: 15 residues. J lost 3 bases, V lost 5 bases, and 10 bases had no gene match. CDR3 sequence (DNA): TGTGCCAGCAGCCCTCGTGGAGCGGGGCTCTACGAGCAGTACTTC. Its protein is CASSPRGAGLYEQYF.

V and J are TRBV4-3 and TRBJ2-1; TRBD1 agrees at 9 bases. The V and J ends lost 0 bases and 5 bases, in that order; junction bases with no gene match: 8. The CDR3 spans 17 residues. Germline loops: CDR1 LGHNA, CDR2 YSLEER. The CDR3 region is CASSQDPQGADNNEQFF. The DNA of the CDR3 is TGCGCCAGCAGCCAAGACCCACAGGGGGCGGATAACAATGAGCAGTTCTTC.